Below are 31 T cell receptor beta chains sequenced from a single sample in a study of blood T cell repertoires in COVID-19 (dated by TCRdb to 2018 to 2021). The method behind the library was the immunoSEQ multiplex PCR assay. The clones in this table, taken by TCRdb from immuneACCESS, are in-frame only. Not every clone is retained; where verified, under half of the shortfall comes from an unresolved V gene, and the cause of the rest is unknown. The sample table records over 85,000 clones; approximately 65% of these occur just once. The leading ten clones occupy roughly 7.5% of the sample. The sample comprised peripheral blood. These receptors came from an older woman with acute or convalescent COVID-19.

This clone was seen only a few times. The gene calls are TRBV7-6 and TRBJ1-5; D is ambiguous. Germline values: CDR1 SGHVS, CDR2 FNYEAQ. Trimming removed 4 bases at V and 0 bases at J, with 4 bases between. The CDR3 spans 13 residues. The CDR3 DNA sequence: TGTGCCAGCAGCTCAGATAGCAATCAGCCCCAGCATTTT. Its translation: CASSSDSNQPQHF.

This chain uses TRBV4-1 with TRBJ1-1, with 11 nucleotides matching TRBD1. Germline CDR1 MGHRA, CDR2 YSYEKL. The CDR3 sequence is 15 residues long. V shed 2 bases, J shed 10 bases, and the junction held 9 bases outside the gene matches. The CDR3 nucleotides read TGCGCCAGCAGCCAAACGGGACAGGGGGTGCAAGGAGCTTTCTTT. Amino acid sequence: CASSQTGQGVQGAFF.

The chain combines TRBV28 with TRBJ2-1; D may be TRBD2 (5 bases). V lost 5 bases, J lost 10 bases, and 9 bases lay in between. The CDR3 covers 11 residues. From germline, CDR1 is MDHEN and CDR2 SYDVKM. The CDR3, as DNA: TGTGCCAGCAGTCCCCGACTAGAGCAGTTCTTC. Its translation is CASSPRLEQFF.

This chain uses TRBV2 with TRBJ1-1; D is perhaps TRBD1 (6 bases). In germline, CDR1 is SNHLY, CDR2 FYNNEI. V lost 7 bases and J lost 1, with 10 bases in between. The CDR3 loop spans 13 amino acids. The CDR3 protein is CASTPDRNTEAFF. CDR3 nucleotide sequence: TGTGCCAGCACCCCGGACAGGAACACTGAAGCTTTCTTT. Combining the CDR3 with reference TRBV2 and TRBJ1-1 gives the whole variable domain EPEVTQTPSHQVTQMGQEVILRCVPISNHLYFYWYRQILGQKVEFLVSFYNNEISEKSEIFDDQFSVERPDGSNFTLKIRSTKLEDSAMYFCASTPDRNTEAFFGQGTRLTVV.

The chain uses TRBV11-2 and TRBJ2-7; 7 bases fit TRBD1. Germline CDR1 is SGHAT and CDR2 is FQNNGV. This CDR3 comprises 15 residues. The V segment lost 5 bases and the J segment 8 bases; nucleotides outside the gene matches: 15. The CDR3 nucleotides read TGTGCCAGCAGCGTAACCGGGACAGATCCTTTAAAGCAGTACTTC. Protein sequence: CASSVTGTDPLKQYF.

The gene calls are TRBV4-3 and TRBJ2-1, with TRBD2 matching 15 bases. The CDR3 covers 15 residues. V was pared by 0 bases and J by 12 bases, with 3 bases of the junction left unmatched. In germline, CDR1 is LGHNA, CDR2 YSLEER. The chain's CDR3 is CASSQEGLAGGRQFF. The CDR3 nucleotides read TGCGCCAGCAGCCAAGAGGGACTAGCGGGGGGACGGCAGTTCTTC.

The CDR3, as DNA: TGTGCCAGCAGCTTATCAGGCTACGAGCAGTACTTC. This translates into CASSLSGYEQYF. The chain has TRBV13 and TRBJ2-7; D ambiguous. Germline V gene sequence: CDR1 PRHDT, CDR2 FYEKMQ (reference sequence). The CDR3 runs 12 residues. V was clipped by 2 bases and J by 3 bases, with 5 bases between them. Variable domain in full (rest from reference TRBV13 and TRBJ2-7): AAGVIQSPRHLIKEKRETATLKCYPIPRHDTVYWYQQGPGQDPQFLISFYEKMQSDKGSIPDRFSAQQFSDYHSELNMSSLELGDSALYFCASSLSGYEQYFGPGTRLTVT.

V is TRBV11-1 and J is TRBJ2-7, with TRBD1 as a possible D gene (5 bases). The CDR3 length is 12 residues. Trimming took off 5 bases at V and 2 bases at J, with 7 bases between the two ends. The germline V gene has CDR1 SGHAT and CDR2 FQDESV (reference sequence). The CDR3 DNA reads TGTGCCAGCAGCCTGGACACCTACGAGCAGTACTTC. Its protein is CASSLDTYEQYF.

J is TRBJ1-5 and V is TRBV30; 11 positions match TRBD1. Germline CDR1 is GTSNPN and CDR2 is SVGIG (reference sequence). The V segment lost 2 bases and the J segment 0 bases; nucleotides outside the gene matches: 6. The CDR3 contains 17 residues. In nucleotides, the CDR3 is TGTGCCTGGAGTTTCGGACAGGGGGCATATAGCAATCAGCCCCAGCATTTT. Protein: CAWSFGQGAYSNQPQHF.

The CDR3 DNA reads TGTGCCATCAGTGAGTTAAGGGGTAGGACTGAAGCTTTCTTT. Amino acid sequence: CAISELRGRTEAFF. The chain joins TRBV10-3 to TRBJ1-1; D might be TRBD1 (5 bases). The CDR3 runs to 14 residues. Trimming removed 1 base at V and 5 bases at J, with 11 bases between. Germline lookup yields CDR1 ENHRY and CDR2 SYGVKD.

The V and J genes are TRBV5-1 and TRBJ1-1; 10 nucleotides line up with TRBD1. This CDR3 has 12 residues. The V gene's germline CDR1 is SGHRS and CDR2 YFSETQ. The trim removed 7 bases at V and 10 bases at J, leaving 7 bases unmatched. Here the CDR3 DNA reads TGCGCCAGCCAGGGACAGGGGCGGGGAGCTTTCTTT. As protein: CASQGQGRGAFF.

This chain uses TRBV6-6 with TRBJ1-4; D is possibly TRBD1 (5 bases). The CDR3 is 13 amino acids. Germline-derived CDR1 and CDR2 are MNHNY and SVGAGI (reference sequence). V dropped 7 bases and J dropped 7 bases, with 13 bases sitting between them. The CDR3 protein is CASIRTTGEKLFF. CDR3 DNA: TGTGCCAGCATCAGGACAACGGGTGAAAAACTGTTTTTT.

This clone was seen a few times. This chain connects TRBV23-1 to TRBJ1-1, with a possible D match to TRBD1 (5 bases). TRBV23-1 falls under the ORF class, with uncertain function. CDR3 length equals 17 residues. The V and J ends lost 1 base and 0 bases respectively, with 15 bases between them. CDR3 amino acids: CASSQFPPRQMNTEAFF. CDR3 DNA: TGCGCCAGCAGTCAATTCCCCCCGAGACAGATGAACACTGAAGCTTTCTTT.

The chain recombines TRBV5-6 with TRBJ1-2; no firm D call. The CDR3 totals 13 residues. Trimming shortened V by 4 bases and J by 8 bases, and 15 bases separated the two germline ends. Germline-derived CDR1 and CDR2 are SGHDT and YYEEEE. CDR3 loop: CASSNTVGGGYTF. CDR3 nucleotides: TGTGCCAGCAGCAACACAGTGGGAGGCGGCTACACCTTC.

CDR3 coding DNA: TGTGCCAGCAGCTTAGGTAATCAGCGGGGGACCTACGAGCAGTACTTC. Residues: CASSLGNQRGTYEQYF. The chain has TRBV7-6 and TRBJ2-7; 8 bases are a match to TRBD2. The junction had 7 bases not matched to a gene; V was cut back by 1 base and J by 2 bases. The CDR3 has 16 residues. Germline V gives CDR1 SGHVS, CDR2 FNYEAQ.

This clone has only a few counts. V is TRBV4-1 and J is TRBJ1-5; tentatively, D is TRBD1 (5 bases). Germline lookup yields CDR1 MGHRA and CDR2 YSYEKL. Trimming pared 2 bases from V and 5 bases from J, leaving 16 bases between. The CDR3 has 16 residues. The CDR3 spells CASSQRYGGGDQPQHF. The DNA for the CDR3 is TGCGCCAGCAGCCAAAGATACGGGGGTGGTGATCAGCCCCAGCATTTT.

The chain employs TRBV18 and TRBJ2-2; TRBD2 matches 8 bases. This CDR3 is 16 amino acids long. Trimming cost V 1 base and J 3 bases; bases outside gene matches: 4. Germline values: CDR1 KGHSH, CDR2 LQKENI. The DNA of the CDR3 is TGTGCCAGCTCACCACGGCGGGGGGCCTACACCGGGGAGCTGTTTTTT. Residues: CASSPRRGAYTGELFF.

This chain uses TRBV24-1 with TRBJ1-5, with D possibly TRBD1 on 6 matching bases. The CDR3 runs to 16 residues. Germline lookup yields CDR1 KGHDR and CDR2 SFDVKD. V was shortened by 4 bases and J by 4 bases, with 16 bases between the two germline ends. CDR3 sequence reads: CATSDSGGAGNQPQHF. The CDR3 coding sequence is TGTGCCACCAGTGACTCGGGGGGGGCTGGGAATCAGCCCCAGCATTTT.

The chain combines TRBV3-1 (or the pseudogene TRBV3-2) with TRBJ2-1; D perhaps matches TRBD2 (7 bases). V was pared by 6 bases and J by 4 bases, with 22 bases between. The CDR3 length is 17 residues. CDR1 and CDR2 from the germline V gene are LGHDT and YNNKEL (reference sequence). The chain's CDR3 is CASRPGGRKERYNEQFF. CDR3 DNA: TGTGCCAGCAGACCCGGGGGGCGAAAAGAAAGGTACAATGAGCAGTTCTTC.

This chain connects TRBV6-5 to TRBJ2-3, with 11 bases that match TRBD1. J was trimmed by 4 bases and V by 5 bases; bases with no gene match: 5. The CDR3 covers 15 residues. The germline V gene encodes CDR1 MNHEY and CDR2 SVGAGI. The CDR3 is CASSTGTGGSDTQYF. The CDR3 DNA reads TGTGCCAGCAGTACCGGGACAGGGGGTTCAGATACGCAGTATTTT.

The chain links TRBV7-8 to TRBJ1-2, with D possibly TRBD1 on 6 matching bases. Germline V gene sequence: CDR1 SGHVS, CDR2 FQNEAQ. V was pared by 0 bases and J by 7 bases, with 15 bases between. This CDR3 is built from 15 residues. The CDR3 sequence: CASSLARGGAGGYTF. DNA for the CDR3: TGTGCCAGCAGCTTAGCGAGGGGGGGCGCGGGTGGCTACACCTTC.

The chain is built from TRBV27 and TRBJ2-1; 9 bases are a match to TRBD1. The CDR3 consists of 17 residues. Germline V gives CDR1 MNHEY, CDR2 SMNVEV (reference sequence). The V segment lost 5 bases and the J segment 5 bases; nucleotides outside the gene matches: 13. CDR3 in DNA: TGTGCCAGCAGTCGCCGTTCCGGGACAGGGACCCACAATGAGCAGTTCTTC. Translation gives CASSRRSGTGTHNEQFF.

J is TRBJ1-2 and V is TRBV28; TRBD1 matches at 7 bases. With V trimmed by 4 bases and J by 7 bases, 12 bases remained unmatched. From germline, CDR1 is MDHEN and CDR2 SYDVKM. This CDR3 spans 15 amino acids. DNA for the CDR3: TGTGCCAGCAGTTCCCCTAGACGGACAGGCGGTGGCTACACCTTC. Residues: CASSSPRRTGGGYTF.

The chain employs TRBV27 and TRBJ2-7; weak D call: TRBD1 (6 bases). The CDR3 loop spans 13 amino acids. CDR1 MNHEY and CDR2 SMNVEV come from the germline V gene (reference sequence). V lost 6 bases to trimming and J lost 4 bases, with 13 bases between them. DNA of the CDR3: TGTGCCAGCAGCGAGACACAGGGATACGAGCAGTACTTC. It codes for CASSETQGYEQYF.

The genes are TRBV2 and TRBJ2-3; a weak D match, TRBD2 (5 bases). V dropped 3 bases and J dropped 4 bases, with 11 bases sitting between them. Germline V gene sequence: CDR1 SNHLY, CDR2 FYNNEI. The length of the CDR3 is 14 residues. The CDR3 nucleotides are TGTGCCAGCAGTGAGGCAAGGACTTCAGATACGCAGTATTTT. It specifies CASSEARTSDTQYF. Complete variable domain (other parts from reference TRBV2 and TRBJ2-3): EPEVTQTPSHQVTQMGQEVILRCVPISNHLYFYWYRQILGQKVEFLVSFYNNEISEKSEIFDDQFSVERPDGSNFTLKIRSTKLEDSAMYFCASSEARTSDTQYFGPGTRLTVL.

The chain has TRBV30 and TRBJ1-5; D call uncertain. With 0 bases removed from V and 3 bases from J, the gap between germline ends came to 9 bases. CDR1 is GTSNPN and CDR2 is SVGIG in the germline V gene (reference sequence). The CDR3 is 14 residues long. The chain's CDR3 is CAWSVPQFNQPQHF. The CDR3 region has the DNA TGTGCCTGGAGTGTACCACAGTTCAATCAGCCCCAGCATTTT.

In this sample, this clone turned up once. CDR3 in amino acids: CASSNSTGSSPLHF. CDR3 nucleotides: TGTGCCAGCAGCAACTCGACAGGGAGCTCACCCCTCCACTTT. V usage is TRBV7-9 and J usage is TRBJ1-6; TRBD1 agrees at 7 bases. The CDR3 spans 14 residues. V trimming: 5 bases; J trimming: 10 bases; junction bases outside the gene matches: 8. CDR1 SEHNR and CDR2 FQNEAQ come from the germline V gene (reference sequence).

This sequence joins TRBV7-2 and TRBJ2-3; 8 nucleotides match TRBD1. CDR3 length: 16 amino acids. After removal of 5 bases from V and 3 bases from J, the junction contained 10 bases not matched to a gene. Germline V CDR1 and CDR2: SGHTA, FQGNSA. The CDR3 reads CASSPGQGRGTDTQYF. The DNA of the CDR3 is TGTGCCAGCAGCCCTGGACAGGGAAGGGGTACAGATACGCAGTATTTT.

The chain has TRBV18 and TRBJ1-2, with D unresolved. V dropped 4 bases and J dropped 2 bases, with 11 bases sitting between them. CDR1 and CDR2 from the germline V gene are KGHSH and LQKENI. The CDR3 consists of 14 residues. The CDR3 region has the DNA TGTGCCAGCTCACGCAACGGGGAGAACTATGGCTACACCTTC. The encoded protein is CASSRNGENYGYTF. The entire variable domain, with the rest obtained from reference TRBV18 and TRBJ1-2, is as follows: NAGVMQNPRHLVRRRGQEARLRCSPMKGHSHVYWYRQLPEEGLKFMVYLQKENIIDESGMPKERFSAEFPKEGPSILRIQQVVRGDSAAYFCASSRNGENYGYTFGSGTRLTVV.

The gene calls are TRBV5-1 and TRBJ2-5; TRBD2 agrees at 9 bases. The V gene end was trimmed by 0 bases and the J gene end by 4 bases; junction bases not matched to a gene: 10. CDR3 length: 17 amino acids. Germline V CDR1 and CDR2: SGHRS, YFSETQ. Here the CDR3 reads CASSLDGSGGRGETQYF. The CDR3 DNA reads TGCGCCAGCAGCTTGGATGGTAGCGGGGGACGCGGAGAGACCCAGTACTTC.

The rearrangement joins TRBV11-3 to TRBJ2-7; the match to TRBD1 covers 7 bases. The trim removed 2 bases at V and 6 bases at J, leaving 4 bases unmatched. CDR1 is SGHNT and CDR2 is YENEEA in the germline V gene. The CDR3 runs 13 residues. This chain's CDR3 is CASSLRQGLEQYF. CDR3 in DNA: TGTGCCAGCAGCTTACGACAGGGCCTCGAGCAGTACTTC. The variable domain in full, completed from reference TRBV11-3 and TRBJ2-7, reads EAGVVQSPRYKIIEKKQPVAFWCNPISGHNTLYWYLQNLGQGPELLIRYENEEAVDDSQLPKDRFSAERLKGVDSTLKIQPAELGDSAVYLCASSLRQGLEQYFGPGTRLTVT.